This T cell receptor beta chain emerged from a study of cytomegalovirus exposure and HLA in healthy donors. About this clone: Its antigen is as yet unknown.

This CDR3 contains 15 residues. The J segment lost 2 bases and the V segment lost 6 bases, leaving 4 bases of the junction unmatched. In germline, CDR1 is MDHEN, CDR2 SYDVKM. Study findings and constraints: V- and J-gene trimming of TCR beta was linked (in a later analysis) to a missense DCLRE1C variant.

Use of 60 Vbeta and 13 Jbeta primers characterized the PCR. TCRdb's copy holds only in-frame clones and misses some; the assay was immunoSEQ multiplex PCR. The table shows over 150,000 clones, with 79% occurring only once. This TCR was sampled from a girl under 18 in good health and CMV-seropositive. The chain recombines TRBV28 with TRBJ2-3; 11 nucleotides agree with TRBD2. Sequenced sample: PBMCs. CDR3 region: CASRGTSGPTDTQYF. The CDR3 nucleotides are TGTGCCAGCAGGGGGACTAGCGGTCCCACAGATACGCAGTATTTT. The whole variable domain, filled in from reference TRBV28 and TRBJ2-3, reads DVKVTQSSRYLVKRTGEKVFLECVQDMDHENMFWYRQDPGLGLRLIYFSYDVKMKEKGDIPEGYSVSREKKERFSLILESASTNQTSMYLCASRGTSGPTDTQYFGPGTRLTVL.